A few counts support the clone carrying this T cell receptor beta chain. As yet, its antigen is unknown. The data were taken from a study of post-analysis software for immune sequencing data. At the level of the study: Recorded subtypes: relapsing-remitting, secondary progressive, progressive-relapsing; some patients unannotated.

Researchers reported that TCR beta cDNA libraries carried unique molecular identifiers. Once about 0.95 to 10 million T cells were used, some 500,000 cDNA molecules resulted. MiXCR was run by TCRdb on the PCR reads, yielding one entry per CDR3 protein. This table has some 690,000 distinct CDR3 sequences, roughly 30% appearing once. Overall study results and limits: Controls showed significantly higher normalized Chao1 diversity than did multiple sclerosis patients. Five TRBV segments occurring more often in patients than controls included TRBV5-6, TRBV5-1 and TRBV20-1. Strong co-clustering by F measure was evident for samples that had been prepared in the same batch.

Deletions cut 4 bases from V and 5 bases from J, with 18 bases between. The germline gives CDR1 SGHKS, CDR2 YYEKEE (reference sequence). This CDR3 contains 15 residues. This chain connects TRBV5-5 to TRBJ1-2; D gene uncertain. This clonotype originated in a girl aged 5-17 years with multiple sclerosis. The sample was blood. CDR3 sequence (DNA): TGTGCCAGCAGCACGGACGGGCGCCCTATTTATGGCTACACCTTC. This gives the protein CASSTDGRPIYGYTF.